Sequencing of this T cell receptor (beta chain) was carried out in a study of cytomegalovirus exposure and HLA in healthy donors. The V gene end was trimmed by 1 base and the J gene end by 3 bases; junction bases not matched to a gene: 6. Germline assignment: CDR1 SGHVS and CDR2 FQNEAQ. The CDR3 length is 15 residues. This clone was observed once. Antigen specificity is unknown. Findings and caveats of the study: There were some V segments, including TRBV6-2 and TRBV6-3, excluded as indistinguishable. A later analysis reportedly identified an Asian-associated ancestry cluster as carrying fewer N-insertions than the approximately 620-donor mean.

With 60 Vbeta and 13 Jbeta primers, the PCR was carried out. Repertoires were generated with immunoSEQ multiplex PCR, while TCRdb's copy carries only in-frame clones and drops some. The sample consists of about 140,000 clones, 70% to 85% of them appearing once. The chain joins TRBV7-8 to TRBJ2-7; TRBD1 aligns across 7 bases. Sequencing used PBMCs. The TCR comes from a man aged 35 to 55 in good health and CMV-seronegative. This CDR3 is CASSLEGQGVYEQYF. The CDR3 coding sequence is TGTGCCAGCAGCTTAGAAGGCCAGGGGGTCTACGAGCAGTACTTC.